The 6 T cell receptor beta chains listed next were all sequenced from one sample in a study of T-cell memory formation after mild COVID-19. Each CDR3 protein gets one entry after TCRdb re-called the 5' RACE reads with MiXCR. The sample yields 550,000 to 600,000 distinct CDR3 sequences, 17% seen once. Sample: PBMCs or a T cell subset sorted from them (not recorded which). The source of these receptors is an adult woman who had mild COVID-19 (a few samples of this study predate the infection). Cell type and time point are not known.

The J gene is TRBJ1-2, the V gene TRBV27; TRBD1 matches at 9 bases. The germline V gene encodes CDR1 MNHEY and CDR2 SMNVEV (reference sequence). With V trimmed by 6 bases and J by 2 bases, 4 bases remained unmatched. CDR3 length: 14 residues. The CDR3 here is CASRRTGANYGYTF. For the CDR3, the DNA is TGTGCCAGCAGGCGGACAGGGGCCAACTATGGCTACACCTTC.

The chain recombines TRBV29-1 with TRBJ2-4; D might be TRBD2 (6 bases). Trimming pared 4 bases from V and 14 bases from J, leaving 12 bases between. This CDR3 is built from 10 residues. The germline gives CDR1 SQVTM, CDR2 ANQGSEA. The CDR3 DNA sequence: TGCAGCGTTGTGGGCGGGGTTGAGTACTTC. Amino acids: CSVVGGVEYF.

This clonotype was found many times. The gene calls are TRBV7-2 and TRBJ2-3; no clear D gene. The CDR3 extends over 13 amino acids. CDR1 is SGHTA, CDR2 FQGNSA, per germline. V lost 2 bases, J lost 4 bases, and 7 bases lay in between. CDR3 sequence (DNA): TGTGCCAGCAGCTTATCATTGGCAGATACGCAGTATTTT. It encodes CASSLSLADTQYF.

This clonotype appeared a few times. This chain joins TRBV5-1 and TRBJ2-1, with D maybe TRBD1 (5 bases). The CDR3 has 14 residues. CDR1 SGHRS and CDR2 YFSETQ come from the germline V gene. V lost 0 bases and J lost 9, with 13 bases in between. The CDR3 bases are TGCGCCAGCAGCTTGGTTTCAGGGTCTGGTGAGCAGTTCTTC. Amino acids: CASSLVSGSGEQFF.

This clonotype was found a few times. CDR3 region: CASSLMRAGANVLTF. In nucleotides, the CDR3 is TGTGCCAGCAGCTTAATGCGAGCTGGGGCCAACGTCCTGACTTTC. The V gene is TRBV7-3, the J gene TRBJ2-6, with D unclear. There are 15 residues in the CDR3. V was trimmed by 1 base and J by 2 bases, leaving 6 bases between them. The germline gives CDR1 SGHTA, CDR2 FQGTGA.

This chain links TRBV7-9 with TRBJ1-2; D is possibly TRBD1 (6 bases). Trimming removed 5 bases from V and 7 bases from J, with 14 bases in between. CDR1 and CDR2 (germline): SEHNR, FQNEAQ (reference sequence). The CDR3 totals 13 residues. Written as DNA, the CDR3 is TGTGCCAGCAGCCCGCCCAGGGGCCGTGGCTACACCTTC. The encoded protein is CASSPPRGRGYTF.